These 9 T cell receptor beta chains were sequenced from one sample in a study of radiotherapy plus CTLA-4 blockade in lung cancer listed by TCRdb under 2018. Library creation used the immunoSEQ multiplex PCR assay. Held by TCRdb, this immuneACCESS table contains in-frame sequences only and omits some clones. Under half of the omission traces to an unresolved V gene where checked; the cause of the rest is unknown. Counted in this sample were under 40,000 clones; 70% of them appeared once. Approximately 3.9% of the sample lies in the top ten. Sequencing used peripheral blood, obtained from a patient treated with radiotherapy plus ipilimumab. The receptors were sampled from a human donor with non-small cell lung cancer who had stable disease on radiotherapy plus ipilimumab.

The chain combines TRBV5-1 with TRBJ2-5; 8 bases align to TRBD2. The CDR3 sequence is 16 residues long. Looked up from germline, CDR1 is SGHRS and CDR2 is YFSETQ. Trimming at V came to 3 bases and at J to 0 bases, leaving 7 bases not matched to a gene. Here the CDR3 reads CASSYGTRGYQETQYF. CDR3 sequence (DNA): TGCGCCAGCAGCTATGGGACTAGGGGGTACCAAGAGACCCAGTACTTC.

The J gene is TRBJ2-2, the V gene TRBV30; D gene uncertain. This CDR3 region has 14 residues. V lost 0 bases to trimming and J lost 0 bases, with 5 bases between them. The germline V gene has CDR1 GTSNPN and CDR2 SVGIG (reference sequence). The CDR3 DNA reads TGTGCCTGGAGTGTAACCGCGAACACCGGGGAGCTGTTTTTT. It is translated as CAWSVTANTGELFF.

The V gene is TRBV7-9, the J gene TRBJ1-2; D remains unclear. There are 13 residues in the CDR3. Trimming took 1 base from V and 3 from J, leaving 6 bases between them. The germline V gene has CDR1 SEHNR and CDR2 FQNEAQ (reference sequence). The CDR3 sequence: CASSLDFHYGYTF. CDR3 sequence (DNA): TGTGCCAGCAGCTTAGATTTCCACTATGGCTACACCTTC.

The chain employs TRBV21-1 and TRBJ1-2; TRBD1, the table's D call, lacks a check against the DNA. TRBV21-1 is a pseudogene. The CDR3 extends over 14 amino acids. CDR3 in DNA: TGTGCCAGCAGCAGGGACAGGAGTAACTATGGCTACACCTTC. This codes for CASSRDRSNYGYTF.

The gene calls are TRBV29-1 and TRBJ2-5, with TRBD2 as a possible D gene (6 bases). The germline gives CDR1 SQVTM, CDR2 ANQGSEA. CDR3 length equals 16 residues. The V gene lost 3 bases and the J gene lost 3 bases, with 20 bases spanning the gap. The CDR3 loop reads CSVDFRGIRGKETQYF. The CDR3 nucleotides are TGCAGCGTTGATTTCCGCGGGATAAGGGGAAAAGAGACCCAGTACTTC. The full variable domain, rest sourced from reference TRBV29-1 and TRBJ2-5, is SAVISQKPSRDICQRGTSLTIQCQVDSQVTMMFWYRQQPGQSLTLIATANQGSEATYESGFVIDKFPISRPNLTFSTLTVSNMSPEDSSIYLCSVDFRGIRGKETQYFGPGTRLLVL.

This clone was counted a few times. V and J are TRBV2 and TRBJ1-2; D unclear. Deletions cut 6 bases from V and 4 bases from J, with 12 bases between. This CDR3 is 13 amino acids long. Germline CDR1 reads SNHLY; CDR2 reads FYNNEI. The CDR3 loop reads CASSPTVAYGYTF. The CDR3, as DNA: TGTGCCAGCAGCCCCACCGTTGCCTATGGCTACACCTTC.

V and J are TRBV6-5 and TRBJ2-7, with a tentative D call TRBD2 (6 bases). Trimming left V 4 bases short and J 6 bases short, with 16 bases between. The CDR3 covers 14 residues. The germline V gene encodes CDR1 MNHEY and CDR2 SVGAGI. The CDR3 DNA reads TGTGCCAGCAGTTCGACACACCTGGGGGGCGAGCAGTACTTC. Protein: CASSSTHLGGEQYF.

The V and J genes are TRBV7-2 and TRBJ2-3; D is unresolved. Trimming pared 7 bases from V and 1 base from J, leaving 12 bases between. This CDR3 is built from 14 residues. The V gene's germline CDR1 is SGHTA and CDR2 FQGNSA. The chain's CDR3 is CASIEQSGTDTQYF. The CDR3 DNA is TGTGCCAGCATAGAGCAATCCGGCACAGATACGCAGTATTTT.

The CDR3 loop reads CASSLSGPQGHEQYF. The CDR3 nucleotides are TGTGCCAGCAGCTTATCCGGGCCTCAGGGCCACGAGCAGTACTTC. This chain joins TRBV7-9 and TRBJ2-7; TRBD1 might be the D (5 bases). Trimming shortened V by 2 bases and J by 5 bases, and 16 bases separated the two germline ends. This CDR3 spans 15 amino acids. The germline V gene encodes CDR1 SEHNR and CDR2 FQNEAQ (reference sequence).